This T cell receptor beta chain is from a study of blood T cell repertoires in COVID-19. The wider study: COVID-19 samples from acute and convalescent phases originated in the United States, Italy and Spain.

Concerning this clone: Other DNA sequences in the sample encode the same CDR3.

TCRdb keeps only in-frame clones here, not all; method: immunoSEQ multiplex PCR. The sample holds roughly 150,000 clones; 70% to 90% are singletons and the top ten take approximately 2.6%. Germline CDR1 and CDR2: MNHEY and SMNVEV (reference sequence). V was shortened by 2 bases and J by 4 bases, with 8 bases between the two germline ends. CDR3 length equals 13 residues. Seattle enrolled patients during active infection and tracked them longitudinally. The receptor was isolated from an elderly woman with COVID-19, enrolled during active disease. This chain joins TRBV27 and TRBJ2-5; maybe TRBD1 (5 bases). Sequenced: peripheral blood. CDR3 sequence reads: CASSLRRGETQYF. In nucleotides, the CDR3 is TGTGCCAGCAGTTTAAGAAGGGGAGAGACCCAGTACTTC.